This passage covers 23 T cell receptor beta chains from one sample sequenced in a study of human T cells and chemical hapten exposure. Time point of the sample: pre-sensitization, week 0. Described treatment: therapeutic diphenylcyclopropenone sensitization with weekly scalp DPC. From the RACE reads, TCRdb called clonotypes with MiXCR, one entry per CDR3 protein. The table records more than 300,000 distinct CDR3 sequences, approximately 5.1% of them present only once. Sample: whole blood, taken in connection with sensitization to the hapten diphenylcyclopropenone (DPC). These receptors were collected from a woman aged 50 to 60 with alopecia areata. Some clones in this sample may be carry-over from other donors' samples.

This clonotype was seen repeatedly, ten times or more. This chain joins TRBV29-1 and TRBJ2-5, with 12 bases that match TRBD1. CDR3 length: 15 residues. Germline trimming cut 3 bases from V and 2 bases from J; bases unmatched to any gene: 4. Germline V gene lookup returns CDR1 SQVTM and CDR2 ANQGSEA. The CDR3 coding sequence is TGCAGCGTTGACCGGGACAGGGGGCATCAAGAGACCCAGTACTTC. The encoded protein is CSVDRDRGHQETQYF.

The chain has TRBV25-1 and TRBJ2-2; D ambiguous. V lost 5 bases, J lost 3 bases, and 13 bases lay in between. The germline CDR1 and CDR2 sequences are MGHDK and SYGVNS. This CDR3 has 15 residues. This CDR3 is CASSSLRGYTGELFF. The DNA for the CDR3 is TGTGCCAGCAGTTCACTGAGAGGATACACCGGGGAGCTGTTTTTT.

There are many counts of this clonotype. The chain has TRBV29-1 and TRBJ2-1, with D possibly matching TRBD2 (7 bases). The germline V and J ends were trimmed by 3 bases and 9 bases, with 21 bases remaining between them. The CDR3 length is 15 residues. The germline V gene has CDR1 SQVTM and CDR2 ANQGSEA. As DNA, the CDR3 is TGCAGCGTTGACCCGACAGGCCCTCCGGGAGGTGAGCAGTTCTTC. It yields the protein CSVDPTGPPGGEQFF.

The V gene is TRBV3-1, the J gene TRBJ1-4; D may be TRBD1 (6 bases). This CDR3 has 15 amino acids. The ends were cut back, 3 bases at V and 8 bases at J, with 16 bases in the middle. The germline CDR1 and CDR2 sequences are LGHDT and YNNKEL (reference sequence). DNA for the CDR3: TGTGCCAGCAGCCATCAAGGACAGCTGAAGGAAAAACTGTTTTTT. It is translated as CASSHQGQLKEKLFF.

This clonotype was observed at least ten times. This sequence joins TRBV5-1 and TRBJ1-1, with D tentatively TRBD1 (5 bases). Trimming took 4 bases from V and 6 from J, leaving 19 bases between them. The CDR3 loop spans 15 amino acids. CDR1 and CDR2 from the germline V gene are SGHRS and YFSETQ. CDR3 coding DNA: TGCGCCAGCAGCGGGGACGGCTTTGGGAATTCTGAAGCTTTCTTT. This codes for CASSGDGFGNSEAFF.

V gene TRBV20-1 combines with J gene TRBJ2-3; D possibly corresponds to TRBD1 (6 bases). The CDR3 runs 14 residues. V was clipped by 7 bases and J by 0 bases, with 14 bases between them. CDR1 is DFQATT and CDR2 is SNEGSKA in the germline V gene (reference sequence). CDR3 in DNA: TGCAGTGGTCTGGGGACACTGAGCACAGATACGCAGTATTTT. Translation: CSGLGTLSTDTQYF.

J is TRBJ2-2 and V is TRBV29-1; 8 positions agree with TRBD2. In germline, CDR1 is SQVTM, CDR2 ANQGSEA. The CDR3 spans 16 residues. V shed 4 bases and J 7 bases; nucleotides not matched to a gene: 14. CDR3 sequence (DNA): TGCAGCGTTGCCCCCGCCCGGGGGGGCCGGATCGGGGAGCTGTTTTTT. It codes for CSVAPARGGRIGELFF.

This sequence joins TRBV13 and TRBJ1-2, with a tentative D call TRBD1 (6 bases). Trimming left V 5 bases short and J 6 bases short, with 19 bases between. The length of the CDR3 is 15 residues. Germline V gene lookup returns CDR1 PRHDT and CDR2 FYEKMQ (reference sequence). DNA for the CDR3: TGTGCCAGCAGCCAGCGGGGGGGCTCTGGCAATGGCTACACCTTC. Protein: CASSQRGGSGNGYTF.

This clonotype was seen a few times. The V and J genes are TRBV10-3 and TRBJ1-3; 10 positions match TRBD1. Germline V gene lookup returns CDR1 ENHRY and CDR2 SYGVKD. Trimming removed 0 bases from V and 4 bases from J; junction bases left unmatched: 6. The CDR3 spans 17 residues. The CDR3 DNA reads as TGTGCCATCAGTGAGTCTCCGGGACAGGGGCTCGGAAACACCATATATTTT. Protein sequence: CAISESPGQGLGNTIYF.

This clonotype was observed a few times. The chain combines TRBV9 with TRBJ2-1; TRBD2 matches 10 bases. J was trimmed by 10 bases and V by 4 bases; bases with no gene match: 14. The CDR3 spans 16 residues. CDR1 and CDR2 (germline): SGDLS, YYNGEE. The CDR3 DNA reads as TGTGCCAGCAGCCCCCCTCTAGCGGGGGCCTACGCGGAGCAGTTCTTC. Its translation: CASSPPLAGAYAEQFF.

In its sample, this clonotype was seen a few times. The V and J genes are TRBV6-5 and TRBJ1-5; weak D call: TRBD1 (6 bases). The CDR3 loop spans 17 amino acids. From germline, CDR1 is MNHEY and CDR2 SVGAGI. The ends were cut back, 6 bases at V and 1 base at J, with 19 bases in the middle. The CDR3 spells CASRGPGDIFSNQPQHF. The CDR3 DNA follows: TGTGCCAGCAGGGGGCCGGGGGACATCTTCAGCAATCAGCCCCAGCATTTT.

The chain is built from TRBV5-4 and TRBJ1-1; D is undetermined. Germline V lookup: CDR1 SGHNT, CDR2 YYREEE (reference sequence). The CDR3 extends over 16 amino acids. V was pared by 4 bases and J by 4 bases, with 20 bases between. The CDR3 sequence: CASSPVGRAGGTEAFF. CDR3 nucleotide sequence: TGTGCCAGCAGCCCTGTCGGCCGGGCCGGTGGCACTGAAGCTTTCTTT.

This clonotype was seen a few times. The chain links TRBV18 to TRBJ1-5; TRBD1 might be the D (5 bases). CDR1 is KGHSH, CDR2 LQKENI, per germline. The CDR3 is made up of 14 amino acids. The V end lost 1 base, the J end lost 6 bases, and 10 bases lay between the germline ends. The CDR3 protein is CASSPQQEGQPQHF. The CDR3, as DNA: TGTGCCAGCTCACCACAACAGGAGGGTCAGCCCCAGCATTTT.

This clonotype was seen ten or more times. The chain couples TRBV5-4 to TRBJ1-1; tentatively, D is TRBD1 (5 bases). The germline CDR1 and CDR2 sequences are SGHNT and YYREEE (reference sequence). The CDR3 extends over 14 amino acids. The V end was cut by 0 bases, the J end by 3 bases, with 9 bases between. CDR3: CASSLALGDTEAFF. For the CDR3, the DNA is TGTGCCAGCAGCTTGGCTCTAGGGGACACTGAAGCTTTCTTT.

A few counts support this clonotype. CDR3 residues: CASSEPGGLNTEAFF. CDR3 bases: TGTGCCAGCAGCGAGCCAGGGGGCCTCAACACTGAAGCTTTCTTT. V and J are TRBV25-1 and TRBJ1-1; 8 bases map to TRBD1. The J segment lost 2 bases and the V segment lost 6 bases, leaving 8 bases of the junction unmatched. The CDR3 totals 15 residues. Germline V lookup: CDR1 MGHDK, CDR2 SYGVNS.

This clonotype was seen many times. For the CDR3, the DNA is TGTGCCAGCAGTCGGACAGGGCCCGCTGAAGCTTTCTTT. Amino acids: CASSRTGPAEAFF. The rearrangement links TRBV12-3 or TRBV12-4 to TRBJ1-1; TRBD1 aligns across 8 bases. The junction had 5 bases not matched to a gene; V was cut back by 5 bases and J by 6 bases. This CDR3 comprises 13 residues.

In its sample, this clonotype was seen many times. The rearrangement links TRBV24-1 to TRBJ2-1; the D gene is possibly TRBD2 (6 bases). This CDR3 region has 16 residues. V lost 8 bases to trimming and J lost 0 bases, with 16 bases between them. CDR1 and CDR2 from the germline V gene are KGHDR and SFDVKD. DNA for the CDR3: TGTGCCACCATAGCACTGAGGGAGGTCTCCTACAATGAGCAGTTCTTC. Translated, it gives CATIALREVSYNEQFF.

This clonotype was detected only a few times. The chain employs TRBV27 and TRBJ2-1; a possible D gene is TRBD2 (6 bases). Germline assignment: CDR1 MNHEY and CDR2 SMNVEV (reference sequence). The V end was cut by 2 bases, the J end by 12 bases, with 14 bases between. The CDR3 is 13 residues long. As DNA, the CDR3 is TGTGCCAGCAGTTTAGGAGGGCCGTTTGGGCAGTTCTTC. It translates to CASSLGGPFGQFF.

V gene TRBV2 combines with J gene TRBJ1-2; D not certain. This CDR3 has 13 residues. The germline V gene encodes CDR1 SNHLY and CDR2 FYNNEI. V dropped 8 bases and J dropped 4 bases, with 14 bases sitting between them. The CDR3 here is CASPSLGPYGYTF. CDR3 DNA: TGTGCCAGCCCCTCTCTTGGGCCCTATGGCTACACCTTC.

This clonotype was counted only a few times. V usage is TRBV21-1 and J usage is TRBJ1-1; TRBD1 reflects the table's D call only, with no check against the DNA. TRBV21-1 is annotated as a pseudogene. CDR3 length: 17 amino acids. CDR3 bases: TGTGCCAGCAAGCCAGGGACAGGGGGCCGTAGAGACACTGAAGCTTTCTTT. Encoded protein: CASKPGTGGRRDTEAFF.

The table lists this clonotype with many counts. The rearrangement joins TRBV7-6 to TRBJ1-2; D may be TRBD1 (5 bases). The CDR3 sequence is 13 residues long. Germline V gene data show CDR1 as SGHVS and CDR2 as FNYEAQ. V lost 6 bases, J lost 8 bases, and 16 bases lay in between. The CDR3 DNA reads TGTGCCAGCAGTCCCTTGGGGGTGGAAGGCTACACCTTC. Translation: CASSPLGVEGYTF.

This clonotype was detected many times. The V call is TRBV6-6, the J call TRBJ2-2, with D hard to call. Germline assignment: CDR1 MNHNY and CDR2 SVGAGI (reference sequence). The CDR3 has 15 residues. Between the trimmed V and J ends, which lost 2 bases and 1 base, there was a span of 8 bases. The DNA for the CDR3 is TGTGCCAGCAGTTACGGGCGCATGAACACCGGGGAGCTGTTTTTT. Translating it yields CASSYGRMNTGELFF.

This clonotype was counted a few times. This CDR3 is CASSSPGTTSTDTQYF. CDR3 sequence (DNA): TGTGCCAGCAGCTCGCCCGGGACAACGAGCACAGATACGCAGTATTTT. The V gene is TRBV7-9, the J gene TRBJ2-3; a possible D gene is TRBD1 (6 bases). Deletions cut 4 bases from V and 0 bases from J, with 14 bases between. CDR3 length: 16 residues. Germline V gives CDR1 SEHNR, CDR2 FQNEAQ (reference sequence). Supplemented by reference TRBV7-9 and TRBJ2-3, the full variable domain reads DTGVSQNPRHKITKRGQNVTFRCDPISEHNRLYWYRQTLGQGPEFLTYFQNEAQLEKSRLLSDRFSAERPKGSFSTLEIQRTEQGDSAMYLCASSSPGTTSTDTQYFGPGTRLTVL.